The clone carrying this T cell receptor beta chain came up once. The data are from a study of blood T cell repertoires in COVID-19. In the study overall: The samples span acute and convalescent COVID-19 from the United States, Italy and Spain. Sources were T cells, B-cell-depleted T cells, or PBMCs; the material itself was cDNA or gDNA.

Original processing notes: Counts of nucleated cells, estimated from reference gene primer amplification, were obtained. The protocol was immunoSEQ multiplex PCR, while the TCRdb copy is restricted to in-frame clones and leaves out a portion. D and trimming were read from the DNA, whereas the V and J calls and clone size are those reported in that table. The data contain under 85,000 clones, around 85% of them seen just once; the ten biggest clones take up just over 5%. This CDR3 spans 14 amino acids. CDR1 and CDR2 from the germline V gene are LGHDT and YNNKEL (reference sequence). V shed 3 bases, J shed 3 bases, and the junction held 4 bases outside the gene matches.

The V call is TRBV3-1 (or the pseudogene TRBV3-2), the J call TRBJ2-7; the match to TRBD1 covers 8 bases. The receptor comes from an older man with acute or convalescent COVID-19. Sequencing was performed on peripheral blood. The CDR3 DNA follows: TGTGCCAGCAGCCAGGGACAGGCGGTCTACGAGCAGTACTTC. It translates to CASSQGQAVYEQYF.